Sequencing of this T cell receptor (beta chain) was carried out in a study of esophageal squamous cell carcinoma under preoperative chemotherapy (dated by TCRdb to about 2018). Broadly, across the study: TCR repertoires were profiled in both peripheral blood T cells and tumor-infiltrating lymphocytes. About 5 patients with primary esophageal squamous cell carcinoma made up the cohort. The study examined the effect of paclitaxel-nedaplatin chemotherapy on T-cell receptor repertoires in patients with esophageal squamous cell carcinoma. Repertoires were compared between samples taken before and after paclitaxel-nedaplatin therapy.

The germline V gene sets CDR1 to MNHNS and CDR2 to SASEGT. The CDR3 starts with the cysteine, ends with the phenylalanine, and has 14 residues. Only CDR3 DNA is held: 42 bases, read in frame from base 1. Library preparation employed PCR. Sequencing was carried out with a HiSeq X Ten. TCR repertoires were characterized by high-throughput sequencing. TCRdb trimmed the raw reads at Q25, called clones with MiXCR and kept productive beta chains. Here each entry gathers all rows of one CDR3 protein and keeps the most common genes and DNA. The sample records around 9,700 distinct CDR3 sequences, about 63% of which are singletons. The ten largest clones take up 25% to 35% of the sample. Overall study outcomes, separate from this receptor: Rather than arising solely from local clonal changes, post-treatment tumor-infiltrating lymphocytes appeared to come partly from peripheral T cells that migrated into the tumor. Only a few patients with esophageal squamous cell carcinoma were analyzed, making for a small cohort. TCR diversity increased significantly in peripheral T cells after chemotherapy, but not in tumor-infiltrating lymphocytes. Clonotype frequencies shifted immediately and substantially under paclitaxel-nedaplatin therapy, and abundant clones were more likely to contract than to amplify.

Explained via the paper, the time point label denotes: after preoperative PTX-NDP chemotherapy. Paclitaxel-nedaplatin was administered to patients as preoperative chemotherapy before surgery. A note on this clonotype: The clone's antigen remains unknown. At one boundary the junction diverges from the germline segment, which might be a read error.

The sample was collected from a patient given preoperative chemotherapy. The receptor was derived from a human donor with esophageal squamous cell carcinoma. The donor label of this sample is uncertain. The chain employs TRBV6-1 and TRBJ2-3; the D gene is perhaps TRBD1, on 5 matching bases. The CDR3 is CASRGLRSKDTQYF. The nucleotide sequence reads TGTGCCAGCAGGGGGCTGCGAAGCAAAGACACTCAGTATTTC.